A selection of T cell receptor beta chains follows, all from one sample in a study of blood T cell repertoires in COVID-19. Clones were sequenced by immunoSEQ multiplex PCR, and TCRdb holds only the in-frame ones, with some missing. This sample has 200,000 to 250,000 clones, with roughly 86% found just once. Input material: peripheral blood. The receptors were gathered from a woman in her twenties or thirties who had recovered from COVID-19. Each CDR3 is given with its conserved first and last residue. D genes are given only for firm matches. Not all rows give a size; the values are once, few, many and, for expanded clones, a class.

TRBD2 | TRBJ2-3 | NA | TRBV19 | CASSIMLTSGGGDTQYF | TGTGCCAGTAGTATAATGTTAACTAGCGGGGGGGGTGATACGCAGTATTTT
NA | TRBJ2-1 | NA | TRBV5-1 | CASSLVGSNEQFF | TGCGCCAGCAGCTTGGTCGGGAGCAATGAGCAGTTCTTC
NA | TRBJ2-2 | NA | TRBV6-2/TRBV6-3 | CASSSTSLGELFF | TGTGCCAGCAGTTCGACTAGTCTCGGGGAGCTGTTTTTT
TRBD1 | TRBJ1-1 | NA | TRBV6-1 | CASSERRTGSTEAFF | TGTGCCAGCAGTGAAAGACGGACAGGGAGCACTGAAGCTTTCTTT
TRBD2 | TRBJ2-5 | NA | TRBV10-3 | CAISDLRGAGGQETQYF | TGTGCCATCAGTGACCTCAGGGGAGCGGGGGGTCAAGAGACCCAGTACTTC
NA | TRBJ2-7 | NA | TRBV6-1 | CASSELLEDSPSYEQYF | TGTGCCAGCAGTGAACTTTTAGAGGACAGCCCCTCCTACGAGCAGTACTTC
NA | TRBJ1-2 | NA | TRBV9 | CASSGDYSYGYTF | TGTGCCAGCAGCGGAGACTATAGCTATGGCTACACCTTC
TRBD2 | TRBJ2-1 | NA | TRBV13 | CASSSLAGANNEQFF | TGTGCCAGCAGCTCCCTAGCGGGGGCCAACAATGAGCAGTTCTTC
NA | TRBJ2-3 | NA | TRBV9 | CASSPRKAYTEDTQYF | TGTGCCAGCAGCCCCAGGAAGGCCTACACTGAAGATACGCAGTATTTT
NA | TRBJ1-1 | NA | TRBV30 | CAWSEWEQEDFTEAFF | TGTGCCTGGAGTGAGTGGGAACAGGAAGATTTCACTGAAGCTTTCTTT
NA | TRBJ2-7 | few | TRBV6-5 | CASSRSYSYEQYF | TGTGCCAGCAGTCGTAGTTACTCCTACGAGCAGTACTTC
TRBD2 | TRBJ2-3 | NA | TRBV5-4 | CASSLRWEAGGRNTQYF | TGTGCCAGCAGCTTGCGGTGGGAAGCGGGGGGGCGGAATACGCAGTATTTT
NA | TRBJ2-7 | NA | TRBV19 | CASRTSAWDTTYEQYF | TGTGCCAGTAGAACTTCAGCCTGGGACACCACCTACGAGCAGTACTTC
NA | TRBJ2-5 | NA | TRBV5-4 | CASSLGTVQETQYF | TGTGCCAGCAGCTTAGGAACAGTACAAGAGACCCAGTACTTC
TRBD2 | TRBJ2-7 | once | TRBV11-2 | CASSLEGAGGYEQYF | TGTGCCAGCAGCTTAGAGGGAGCGGGGGGCTACGAGCAGTACTTC
NA | TRBJ1-4 | NA | TRBV27 | CASSLFGPGEKLFF | TGTGCCAGCAGTTTATTTGGGCCAGGTGAAAAACTGTTTTTT
NA | TRBJ1-2 | NA | TRBV29-1 | CSVEVRGGYTF | TGCAGCGTTGAAGTCCGGGGTGGCTACACCTTC
TRBD1 | TRBJ2-7 | NA | TRBV19 | CASSIQDRASYEQYF | TGTGCCAGTAGTATACAGGACAGGGCCTCCTACGAGCAGTACTTC
TRBD2 | TRBJ2-1 | NA | TRBV3-1/TRBV3-2 | CASSYSGGEQFF | TGTGCCAGCAGCTATAGCGGGGGAGAGCAGTTCTTC
TRBD1 | TRBJ1-4 | NA | TRBV7-2 | CASSFEGQANEKLFF | TGTGCCAGCAGCTTCGAGGGACAGGCTAATGAAAAACTGTTTTTT
NA | TRBJ1-2 | NA | TRBV3-1/TRBV3-2 | CASSHEPNYGYTF | TGTGCCAGCAGCCACGAGCCGAACTATGGCTACACCTTC
TRBD1 | TRBJ2-4 | NA | TRBV30 | CAWSVGTGGAKNIQYF | TGTGCCTGGAGTGTTGGGACAGGGGGGGCCAAAAACATTCAGTACTTC
TRBD2 | TRBJ2-5 | once | TRBV4-2 | CASSQDLLAGANKQETQYF | TGTGCCAGCAGCCAAGATTTACTAGCGGGGGCGAACAAACAAGAGACCCAGTACTTC
NA | TRBJ2-5 | NA | TRBV2 | CASMGRVWETQYF | TGTGCCAGCATGGGCAGGGTCTGGGAGACCCAGTACTTC
NA | TRBJ1-2 | NA | TRBV10-3 | CAISEPGDGYTF | TGTGCCATCAGTGAGCCAGGGGATGGCTACACCTTC
NA | TRBJ2-7 | NA | TRBV20-1 | CSASYRGFYEQYF | TGCAGTGCTAGTTATAGAGGTTTTTACGAGCAGTACTTC
NA | TRBJ2-7 | NA | TRBV6-5 | CASSGLVGVYEQYF | TGTGCCAGTTCCGGGTTGGTCGGCGTCTACGAGCAGTACTTC
TRBD2 | TRBJ2-1 | NA | TRBV7-9 | CASSLVASGAYNEQFF | TGTGCCAGCAGCTTAGTGGCTAGCGGGGCCTACAATGAGCAGTTCTTC
TRBD1 | TRBJ1-2 | NA | TRBV6-5 | CASLLSGTEFYGYTF | TGTGCCAGCCTCTTATCCGGGACAGAGTTTTATGGCTACACCTTC
NA | TRBJ1-5 | NA | TRBV2 | CASSEVLNQPQHF | TGTGCCAGCAGTGAAGTATTAAATCAGCCCCAGCATTTT
NA | TRBJ2-2 | NA | TRBV11-2 | CASRGALNTGELFF | TGTGCCAGCCGGGGGGCTCTGAACACCGGGGAGCTGTTTTTT
NA | TRBJ1-5 | NA | TRBV7-9 | CASSFGQNQPQHF | TGTGCCAGCAGCTTCGGACAGAATCAGCCCCAGCATTTT
NA | TRBJ2-7 | NA | TRBV3-1/TRBV3-2 | CASRVEGLKTYEQYF | TGTGCCAGCAGGGTGGAGGGCCTTAAGACCTACGAGCAGTACTTC
TRBD1 | TRBJ2-7 | NA | TRBV2 | CAGAHNRDRVSYEQYF | TGTGCCGGAGCACATAACCGGGACAGGGTCTCCTACGAGCAGTACTTC
NA | TRBJ2-7 | NA | TRBV27 | CATRRGGSYEQYF | TGTGCCACACGCCGGGGTGGGTCCTACGAGCAGTACTTC
TRBD1 | TRBJ2-1 | NA | TRBV29-1 | CSVGVLTGASEQFF | TGCAGCGTTGGGGTCCTCACAGGGGCGTCTGAGCAGTTCTTC
NA | TRBJ2-7 | NA | TRBV10-1 | CASSAAASYEQYF | TGCGCCAGCAGTGCGGCGGCCTCCTACGAGCAGTACTTC
TRBD1 | TRBJ1-2 | NA | TRBV6-4 | CARRQGVYYGYTF | TGTGCCAGGAGACAGGGGGTATACTATGGCTACACCTTC
TRBD2 | TRBJ2-1 | NA | TRBV13 | CASSLAGGPLDEQFF | TGTGCCAGCAGTCTAGCGGGGGGGCCTCTGGATGAGCAGTTCTTC
TRBD1 | TRBJ1-1 | NA | TRBV4-1 | CASSQVPGGGTEAFF | TGCGCCAGCAGCCAAGTTCCAGGGGGCGGCACTGAAGCTTTCTTT
NA | TRBJ2-7 | NA | TRBV15 | CATSRDDRLIYEQYF | TGTGCCACCAGCAGAGATGACAGGCTGATCTACGAGCAGTACTTC
NA | TRBJ2-5 | NA | TRBV5-1 | CASSLAGQLWMQETQYF | TGCGCCAGCAGCTTGGCAGGGCAGTTGTGGATGCAAGAGACCCAGTACTTC
TRBD1 | TRBJ2-2 | NA | TRBV28 | CASSFEGALTGELFF | TGTGCCAGCAGTTTCGAGGGGGCGCTCACCGGGGAGCTGTTTTTT
TRBD1 | TRBJ2-1 | NA | TRBV19 | CASTNLQGYNEQFF | TGTGCCAGTACGAACTTACAGGGGTACAATGAGCAGTTCTTC
TRBD1 | TRBJ1-6 | few | TRBV5-1 | CASSLTSTGGGNSPLHF | TGCGCCAGCAGCCTCACCTCGACAGGGGGCGGAAATTCACCCCTCCACTTT
TRBD1 | TRBJ1-2 | NA | TRBV12-3/TRBV12-4 | CASSLGTGYGYTF | TGTGCCAGCAGTTTAGGGACAGGATATGGCTACACCTTC
TRBD2 | TRBJ2-7 | NA | TRBV11-3 | CASSLRGGNYEQYF | TGTGCCAGCAGCTTACGGGGGGGAAACTACGAGCAGTACTTC
NA | TRBJ1-1 | NA | TRBV30 | CAWTVNRNTEAFF | TGTGCCTGGACGGTCAACAGGAACACTGAAGCTTTCTTT
NA | TRBJ2-2 | few | TRBV3-1/TRBV3-2 | CASRLSGQNTGELFF | TGTGCCAGCAGACTAAGCGGGCAAAACACCGGGGAGCTGTTTTTT